Listed below are T cell receptor beta chains from one sample, sequenced in a study of regulatory T cells in long-lasting Graves disease. TCRdb called the multiplex PCR reads again in MiXCR, with one record for every CDR3 protein. The sample lists approximately 350,000 distinct CDR3 sequences; about 12% were seen once. These sequences were also reported in another study, on T cells in Graves' hyperthyroidism and ophthalmopathy.

This material consisted of peripheral blood mononuclear cells (PBMCs), taken at new diagnosis, from a patient treated with antithyroid drugs. The receptor source for this set is a woman aged 18-30 years with Graves disease. Each CDR3 is given with its conserved first and last residue.

v_call | cdr3_aa
TRBV5-1 | CASTLTGVNTEAFF
TRBV4-1 | CASSQGTGSTEAFF
TRBV12-3/TRBV12-4 | CASSFARGGHTEAFF
TRBV27 | CASSTYYEQFF
TRBV27 | CASSLVLGIGELFF
TRBV29-1 | CSVDTSDTYNEQFF
TRBV7-9 | CASKNGGVNTEAFF
TRBV7-2 | CASSYSEAFF
TRBV24-1 | CATSDSTLQPDTQYF
TRBV28 | CASSFLGGSLTQHF
TRBV6-1 | CASSDDRDVQTNEKLFF
TRBV30 | CAWSMGQVGQPQHF
TRBV20-1 | CSAVYGGLGNQPQHF
TRBV4-1 | CASSQQGVQFF
TRBV12-3/TRBV12-4 | CASSLRAPTYEQYF
TRBV5-5 | CASSTWTDTQETQYF
TRBV7-8 | CASRIPGREVSGGEQFF
TRBV11-2 | CASSLVASVETQYF
TRBV28 | CASSSSAGFFDRRTDTQYF
TRBV27 | CASSYSPVAGAQETQYF
TRBV12-3/TRBV12-4 | CASSLHRNQPQHF
TRBV10-3 | CAISERDPNYGYTF
TRBV28 | CATTGHNQPQHF
TRBV12-3/TRBV12-4 | CASSFDGTDTQYF